This entry lists 28 T cell receptor beta chains sequenced from one sample in a study of blood T cell repertoires in COVID-19. Only in-frame clones appear in the TCRdb table, and some are missing; sequencing was by immunoSEQ multiplex PCR. Of about 190,000 clones detected, 80% to 90% appear once; the ten largest clones hold about 1.1%. The sample comprised peripheral blood. The receptors derive from a man between 25 and 39 years old with acute or convalescent COVID-19.

Only one count was recorded for this clone. V usage is TRBV4-1 and J usage is TRBJ2-5; D possibly corresponds to TRBD1 (5 bases). The V and J ends lost 4 bases and 3 bases respectively, with 9 bases between them. CDR1 and CDR2 from the germline V gene are MGHRA and YSYEKL. The CDR3 loop spans 13 amino acids. The chain's CDR3 is CASSRRGEETQYF. The CDR3 DNA follows: TGCGCCAGCAGCCGAAGGGGCGAAGAGACCCAGTACTTC.

This sequence joins TRBV9 and TRBJ2-7, with 7 bases that match TRBD1. The CDR3 extends over 15 amino acids. V lost 3 bases to trimming and J lost 3 bases; unmatched junction nucleotides: 9. The germline V gene encodes CDR1 SGDLS and CDR2 YYNGEE. CDR3 nucleotides: TGTGCCAGCAGCGCTTACCGGGACAGCATCTACGAGCAGTACTTC. It is translated as CASSAYRDSIYEQYF.

V gene TRBV28 combines with J gene TRBJ2-1; weak D call: TRBD2 (6 bases). The V and J ends lost 4 bases and 5 bases respectively, with 18 bases between them. CDR1 is MDHEN, CDR2 SYDVKM, per germline. The CDR3 sequence is 16 residues long. CDR3 residues: CASSWAAGQMNNEQFF. The CDR3 nucleotides are TGTGCCAGCAGTTGGGCCGCGGGGCAAATGAACAATGAGCAGTTCTTC. Filled out from reference TRBV28 and TRBJ2-1, the complete variable domain reads DVKVTQSSRYLVKRTGEKVFLECVQDMDHENMFWYRQDPGLGLRLIYFSYDVKMKEKGDIPEGYSVSREKKERFSLILESASTNQTSMYLCASSWAAGQMNNEQFFGPGTRLTVL.

This chain connects TRBV29-1 to TRBJ1-2; 8 bases line up with TRBD1. CDR1 and CDR2 (germline): SQVTM, ANQGSEA. CDR3 length: 13 amino acids. After removal of 0 bases from V and 5 bases from J, the junction contained 2 bases not matched to a gene. DNA of the CDR3: TGCAGCGTTGAAGAACAGGGGGGGTATGGCTACACCTTC. Translated, it gives CSVEEQGGYGYTF.

This chain links TRBV7-9 with TRBJ2-1; the match to TRBD1 covers 9 bases. CDR1 and CDR2 (germline): SEHNR, FQNEAQ (reference sequence). J gave up 16 bases and V 2 bases, and 3 bases lay outside the gene matches. CDR3 length equals 11 residues. CDR3 protein: CASSLSGQGFF. In DNA form, the CDR3 reads TGTGCCAGCAGCTTATCGGGACAGGGATTCTTC.

V gene TRBV27 combines with J gene TRBJ2-1; a weak D match, TRBD2 (5 bases). The CDR3 length is 13 residues. Germline CDR1 reads MNHEY; CDR2 reads SMNVEV (reference sequence). V gave up 3 bases and J gave up 7 bases, with 10 bases separating them. In nucleotides, the CDR3 is TGTGCCAGCAGTTTTTTGCAGCGGAATGAGCAGTTCTTC. Protein sequence: CASSFLQRNEQFF.

This sequence joins TRBV28 and TRBJ1-5, with D perhaps matching TRBD1 (6 bases). Trimming pared 6 bases from V and 0 bases from J, leaving 30 bases between. Germline values: CDR1 MDHEN, CDR2 SYDVKM. There are 21 residues in the CDR3. CDR3 nucleotides: TGTGCCAGCAGGTCCGGTGCGACAGGCCTGGTTCCCCGATATAGCAATCAGCCCCAGCATTTT. This translates into CASRSGATGLVPRYSNQPQHF.

The gene calls are TRBV18 and TRBJ1-3, with D unresolved. This CDR3 has 15 residues. V lost 6 bases to trimming and J lost 0 bases, with 12 bases between them. Germline values: CDR1 KGHSH, CDR2 LQKENI. The DNA for the CDR3 is TGTGCCAGCTCCCCCACCTTGAGCTCTGGAAACACCATATATTTT. This codes for CASSPTLSSGNTIYF. Full variable domain (missing parts from reference TRBV18 and TRBJ1-3): NAGVMQNPRHLVRRRGQEARLRCSPMKGHSHVYWYRQLPEEGLKFMVYLQKENIIDESGMPKERFSAEFPKEGPSILRIQQVVRGDSAAYFCASSPTLSSGNTIYFGEGSWLTVV.

This chain links TRBV19 with TRBJ1-2, with 8 positions matching TRBD1. The CDR3 is made up of 14 amino acids. With V trimmed by 11 bases and J by 2 bases, 10 bases remained unmatched. The germline V gene encodes CDR1 LNHDA and CDR2 SQIVND (reference sequence). The CDR3 DNA reads as TGTGCCGGTTCGGCTGGGGACAGGAACTATGGCTACACCTTC. Translating gives CAGSAGDRNYGYTF.

This clone was counted between two and nine times. In DNA form, the CDR3 reads TGTGCCAGCAGAGGGGACAGGCCTAATCAGCCCCAGCATTTT. Amino acid sequence: CASRGDRPNQPQHF. The genes are TRBV6-5 and TRBJ1-5; TRBD1 matches 8 bases. The V segment lost 6 bases and the J segment 4 bases; nucleotides outside the gene matches: 5. The CDR3 length is 14 residues. Germline V gene lookup returns CDR1 MNHEY and CDR2 SVGAGI.

The chain joins TRBV30 to TRBJ2-1; TRBD1 matches 10 bases. The germline V gene encodes CDR1 GTSNPN and CDR2 SVGIG (reference sequence). With 1 base clipped from V and 0 bases from J, the junction kept 12 bases outside the gene matches. The CDR3 spans 19 residues. The CDR3 coding sequence is TGTGCCTGGAGTGGCGAAAAGGACAGGGGGTCCAGCTCCTACAATGAGCAGTTCTTC. This encodes CAWSGEKDRGSSSYNEQFF.

The chain has TRBV25-1 and TRBJ2-7; 12 positions agree with TRBD2. The CDR3 is made up of 14 amino acids. In germline, CDR1 is MGHDK, CDR2 SYGVNS. The J segment lost 6 bases and the V segment lost 10 bases, leaving 10 bases of the junction unmatched. CDR3 amino acids: CATPRLAGACEQYF. CDR3 DNA sequence: TGTGCCACCCCCAGACTAGCGGGGGCGTGCGAGCAGTACTTC.

This rearrangement joins TRBV3-1 (or the pseudogene TRBV3-2) to TRBJ1-3; D gene uncertain. The germline V gene has CDR1 LGHDT and CDR2 YNNKEL (reference sequence). CDR3 size: 15 residues. The ends were cut back, 1 base at V and 5 bases at J, with 12 bases in the middle. DNA for the CDR3: TGTGCCAGCAGCCAAGGACGGAGGATCAGAAACACCATATATTTT. It is translated as CASSQGRRIRNTIYF.

CDR3: CASSLSVLNQPQHF. The CDR3 DNA reads as TGTGCCAGCAGTTTATCGGTGTTGAATCAGCCCCAGCATTTT. The chain joins TRBV28 to TRBJ1-5, with unresolved D. Germline loops: CDR1 MDHEN, CDR2 SYDVKM. The CDR3 spans 14 residues. Trimming took 1 base from V and 4 from J, leaving 8 bases between them. The whole variable domain, remainder taken from reference TRBV28 and TRBJ1-5, is DVKVTQSSRYLVKRTGEKVFLECVQDMDHENMFWYRQDPGLGLRLIYFSYDVKMKEKGDIPEGYSVSREKKERFSLILESASTNQTSMYLCASSLSVLNQPQHFGDGTRLSIL.

This rearrangement joins TRBV9 to TRBJ1-1, with TRBD1 matching 8 bases. The CDR3 is 16 residues long. The V and J ends lost 0 bases and 1 base, in that order; junction bases with no gene match: 5. Germline loops: CDR1 SGDLS, CDR2 YYNGEE. The DNA for the CDR3 is TGTGCCAGCAGCGTAGATATCGGGACAGGGAACACTGAAGCTTTCTTT. Translating it yields CASSVDIGTGNTEAFF.

V is TRBV28 and J is TRBJ1-6; possible D gene TRBD1, 5 bases. Trimming removed 6 bases at V and 5 bases at J, with 8 bases between. Germline CDR1 MDHEN, CDR2 SYDVKM. The CDR3 has 13 residues. Written as DNA, the CDR3 is TGTGCCAGCAGCAGGGTGGATAATTCACCCCTCCACTTT. It is translated as CASSRVDNSPLHF.

Concerning this clone: Other DNA sequences in this sample translate to the same CDR3. J is TRBJ1-1 and V is TRBV30; a weak D match, TRBD1 (5 bases). The CDR3 consists of 13 residues. V was clipped by 2 bases and J by 4 bases, with 11 bases between them. CDR1 and CDR2 from the germline V gene are GTSNPN and SVGIG (reference sequence). The CDR3, as DNA: TGTGCCTGGAGTAGGCAGGGTGCCACTGAAGCTTTCTTT. Its protein is CAWSRQGATEAFF.

This clone was seen once. This chain joins TRBV6-2 or TRBV6-3 and TRBJ2-2; 10 bases fit TRBD2. The germline V gene has CDR1 MNHEY and CDR2 SVGEGT. This CDR3 is 17 amino acids long. The J segment lost 5 bases and the V segment lost 2 bases, leaving 8 bases of the junction unmatched. This CDR3 reads CASSYGLLAGSTGELFF. In nucleotides, the CDR3 is TGTGCCAGCAGTTACGGTTTACTAGCGGGATCGACCGGGGAGCTGTTTTTT.

The chain is built from TRBV9 and TRBJ2-4; maybe TRBD1 (5 bases). Germline loops: CDR1 SGDLS, CDR2 YYNGEE. Trimming left V 0 bases short and J 6 bases short, with 7 bases between. The CDR3 runs to 13 residues. CDR3: CASSVEGVNIQYF. The CDR3 DNA reads TGTGCCAGCAGCGTAGAAGGGGTAAACATTCAGTACTTC.

The rearrangement joins TRBV21-1 to TRBJ1-5; the D call of TRBD1 is as the table states it, not checked on the DNA. TRBV21-1 is a known pseudogene. This CDR3 has 16 amino acids. CDR3 DNA: TGTGCCAGCAGCCCCCCCCCACACAGGGGCAATCAGCCCCAGCATTTT. Its translation: CASSPPPHRGNQPQHF.

This sequence joins TRBV9 and TRBJ2-1; 9 bases align to TRBD2. Germline assignment: CDR1 SGDLS and CDR2 YYNGEE. This CDR3 is 16 amino acids long. The trim removed 3 bases at V and 9 bases at J, leaving 13 bases unmatched. As DNA, the CDR3 is TGTGCCAGCAGCGCCTCCCCGACTAGCGGTGTGGGTGAGCAGTTCTTC. This gives the protein CASSASPTSGVGEQFF.

V usage is TRBV19 and J usage is TRBJ2-2; TRBD1 matches 7 bases. The V gene's germline CDR1 is LNHDA and CDR2 SQIVND (reference sequence). This CDR3 comprises 15 residues. Trimming at V came to 5 bases and at J to 7 bases, leaving 10 bases not matched to a gene. The CDR3 nucleotides read TGTGCCAGTAGTGAGGTGACAGGGTTACTCGGGGAGCTGTTTTTT. Translation gives CASSEVTGLLGELFF.

The V gene is TRBV5-4, the J gene TRBJ2-4; 7 nucleotides line up with TRBD1. The germline V gene encodes CDR1 SGHNT and CDR2 YYREEE (reference sequence). The J segment lost 2 bases and the V segment lost 3 bases, leaving 8 bases of the junction unmatched. The CDR3 loop spans 16 amino acids. As DNA, the CDR3 is TGTGCCAGCAGCTCGACAGGGAAGGGAACCAAAAACATTCAGTACTTC. Protein product: CASSSTGKGTKNIQYF.

V gene TRBV29-1 combines with J gene TRBJ2-7, with TRBD1 identical over 7 bases. Germline V gene lookup returns CDR1 SQVTM and CDR2 ANQGSEA. The CDR3 is made up of 13 amino acids. The J segment lost 3 bases and the V segment lost 4 bases, leaving 6 bases of the junction unmatched. This CDR3 reads CSVATGTDYEQYF. DNA for the CDR3: TGCAGCGTTGCAACCGGGACAGACTACGAGCAGTACTTC.

The V gene is TRBV5-6, the J gene TRBJ2-5; 7 bases line up with TRBD2. The CDR3 is 15 amino acids. After removal of 1 base from V and 4 bases from J, the junction contained 7 bases not matched to a gene. Germline lookup yields CDR1 SGHDT and CDR2 YYEEEE. The DNA for the CDR3 is TGTGCCAGCAGCTTGACCTTTGGGGAGGGAGAGACCCAGTACTTC. The encoded protein is CASSLTFGEGETQYF.

This chain uses TRBV29-1 with TRBJ2-7, with a weak D call TRBD1 (6 bases). The CDR3 is 14 amino acids. The ends were cut back, 4 bases at V and 3 bases at J, with 16 bases in the middle. CDR1 and CDR2 from the germline V gene are SQVTM and ANQGSEA. CDR3 bases: TGCAGCGTTGTGGTAACAGGGATTAACTACGAGCAGTACTTC. It encodes CSVVVTGINYEQYF.

V usage is TRBV18 and J usage is TRBJ1-2; the match to TRBD1 covers 7 bases. Trimming removed 8 bases from V and 4 bases from J; junction bases left unmatched: 13. Germline loops: CDR1 KGHSH, CDR2 LQKENI. CDR3 length equals 15 residues. The CDR3 is CASTLNGDSPYGYTF. The CDR3 DNA follows: TGTGCCAGCACCCTGAATGGGGACAGTCCCTATGGCTACACCTTC.

The gene calls are TRBV18 and TRBJ2-7, with 9 bases matching TRBD1. The trim removed 3 bases at V and 4 bases at J, leaving 13 bases unmatched. The CDR3 length is 17 residues. Germline-derived CDR1 and CDR2 are KGHSH and LQKENI. CDR3 loop: CASSPSAANRGLYEQYF. The CDR3, as DNA: TGTGCCAGCTCACCGTCGGCCGCTAACAGGGGGCTTTACGAGCAGTACTTC.